Listed below are T cell receptor beta chains from one sample, sequenced in a study of cytomegalovirus exposure and HLA in healthy donors. Clones were sequenced by immunoSEQ multiplex PCR, and TCRdb holds only the in-frame ones, with some missing. This table holds about 120,000 clones, 89% found once. The sample comprised PBMCs. These receptor sequences come from a woman in her late teens or twenties in good health and CMV-seronegative. Each CDR3 is given with its conserved first and last residue. The order of the fields is CDR3 protein, CDR3 DNA, D gene, V gene, clone size, J gene. The D gene is left open where the match is weak. Part of the rows lack a size; the others show once, few, many or a class for expanded clones.

CDR3 protein: CASSVSLNQPQHF
CDR3 DNA: TGTGCCAGCAGCGTATCTCTCAATCAGCCCCAGCATTTT
D gene: .
V gene: TRBV9
clone size: .
J gene: TRBJ1-5

CDR3 protein: CASGLVLGTAGSYNEQFF
CDR3 DNA: TGTGCTAGTGGTTTGGTACTGGGGACAGCAGGCTCCTACAATGAGCAGTTCTTC
D gene: TRBD1
V gene: TRBV12-5
clone size: .
J gene: TRBJ2-1

CDR3 protein: CASSPPARTWGYTF
CDR3 DNA: TGTGCCAGCTCACCACCGGCCCGGACTTGGGGCTACACCTTC
D gene: .
V gene: TRBV18
clone size: .
J gene: TRBJ1-2

CDR3 protein: CASSILGQGDEQYF
CDR3 DNA: TGTGCCAGTAGTATTCTTGGACAGGGGGACGAGCAGTACTTC
D gene: TRBD1
V gene: TRBV19
clone size: once
J gene: TRBJ2-7

CDR3 protein: CATSGRQSLNTEAFF
CDR3 DNA: TGTGCCACCAGCGGGCGACAGAGTTTGAACACTGAAGCTTTCTTT
D gene: .
V gene: TRBV15
clone size: .
J gene: TRBJ1-1

CDR3 protein: CASSILDRSFSYNSPLHF
CDR3 DNA: TGTGCCAGCAGCATTTTAGACAGAAGTTTCTCCTATAATTCACCCCTCCACTTT
D gene: .
V gene: TRBV5-6
clone size: .
J gene: TRBJ1-6

CDR3 protein: CASSLEVRTSGSQYF
CDR3 DNA: TGTGCCAGCAGCTTAGAGGTCCGGACTAGTGGTTCGCAGTATTTT
D gene: TRBD2
V gene: TRBV7-8
clone size: .
J gene: TRBJ2-3

CDR3 protein: CASRTGSSYNSPLHF
CDR3 DNA: TGTGCCAGCCGGACAGGGAGCTCCTATAATTCACCCCTCCACTTT
D gene: TRBD1
V gene: TRBV2
clone size: .
J gene: TRBJ1-6

CDR3 protein: CASSYSTGYSGNTIYF
CDR3 DNA: TGTGCCAGCAGTTACTCTACAGGATACTCTGGAAACACCATATATTTT
D gene: .
V gene: TRBV6-5
clone size: .
J gene: TRBJ1-3

CDR3 protein: CASSSGRWELAKNIQYF
CDR3 DNA: TGCGCCAGCAGCTCGGGGAGGTGGGAGTTAGCCAAAAACATTCAGTACTTC
D gene: .
V gene: TRBV5-1
clone size: .
J gene: TRBJ2-4

CDR3 protein: CASSLTEYNEQFF
CDR3 DNA: TGTGCCAGCAGCTTGACAGAGTACAATGAGCAGTTCTTC
D gene: .
V gene: TRBV7-8
clone size: .
J gene: TRBJ2-1

CDR3 protein: CASTGGQGTYEQYF
CDR3 DNA: TGTGCCAGCACGGGGGGACAGGGGACCTACGAGCAGTACTTC
D gene: TRBD1
V gene: TRBV7-2
clone size: .
J gene: TRBJ2-7

CDR3 protein: CASSIGGVRGYTF
CDR3 DNA: TGTGCCAGCAGTATCGGCGGGGTGAGGGGCTACACCTTC
D gene: .
V gene: TRBV25-1
clone size: .
J gene: TRBJ1-2

CDR3 protein: CASSDGTANTGELFF
CDR3 DNA: TGTGCCAGCAGTGACGGGACAGCGAACACCGGGGAGCTGTTTTTT
D gene: TRBD1
V gene: TRBV6-4
clone size: many
J gene: TRBJ2-2

CDR3 protein: CASSVQGLNSPLHF
CDR3 DNA: TGTGCCAGCAGCGTGCAGGGTTTGAATTCACCCCTCCACTTT
D gene: .
V gene: TRBV9
clone size: .
J gene: TRBJ1-6

CDR3 protein: CASGGDQGEIEAFF
CDR3 DNA: TGTGCCAGCGGCGGAGATCAGGGGGAGATTGAAGCTTTCTTT
D gene: TRBD1
V gene: TRBV9
clone size: .
J gene: TRBJ1-1

CDR3 protein: CASSLYRDSNTEAFF
CDR3 DNA: TGTGCCAGCAGCCTATATCGGGACTCGAACACTGAAGCTTTCTTT
D gene: .
V gene: TRBV11-2
clone size: .
J gene: TRBJ1-1

CDR3 protein: CATQRRGGFNYGYTF
CDR3 DNA: TGTGCCACCCAGCGCCGGGGGGGATTCAACTATGGCTACACCTTC
D gene: .
V gene: TRBV6-1
clone size: .
J gene: TRBJ1-2

CDR3 protein: CASSEGLPQETQYF
CDR3 DNA: TGTGCCAGCAGCGAGGGTCTTCCCCAAGAGACCCAGTACTTC
D gene: .
V gene: TRBV27
clone size: .
J gene: TRBJ2-5

CDR3 protein: CASSLDFNNEQFF
CDR3 DNA: TGTGCCAGCAGTTTAGACTTCAACAATGAGCAGTTCTTC
D gene: .
V gene: TRBV7-3
clone size: .
J gene: TRBJ2-1

CDR3 protein: CASSSTGAGNTIYF
CDR3 DNA: TGTGCCAGCAGCTCGACAGGTGCTGGAAACACCATATATTTT
D gene: .
V gene: TRBV7-9
clone size: once
J gene: TRBJ1-3

CDR3 protein: CASTLTGGSDTQYF
CDR3 DNA: TGTGCCAGCACCCTAACGGGGGGTTCGGATACGCAGTATTTT
D gene: TRBD2
V gene: TRBV7-6
clone size: .
J gene: TRBJ2-3

CDR3 protein: CASKRQASYEQYF
CDR3 DNA: TGCGCCAGCAAGAGACAGGCATCCTACGAGCAGTACTTC
D gene: .
V gene: TRBV5-1
clone size: .
J gene: TRBJ2-7

CDR3 protein: CASSLWTADFGYTF
CDR3 DNA: TGTGCCAGTAGTCTGTGGACAGCAGATTTTGGCTACACCTTC
D gene: .
V gene: TRBV19
clone size: .
J gene: TRBJ1-2

CDR3 protein: CASSRTIDRGQETQYF
CDR3 DNA: TGTGCCAGCAGCAGGACTATCGACAGGGGCCAAGAGACCCAGTACTTC
D gene: TRBD1
V gene: TRBV9
clone size: .
J gene: TRBJ2-5

CDR3 protein: CASRQNTLTNYGYTF
CDR3 DNA: TGTGCCAGCAGGCAAAACACATTGACTAACTATGGCTACACCTTC
D gene: .
V gene: TRBV27
clone size: .
J gene: TRBJ1-2

CDR3 protein: CAISDPDNEQFF
CDR3 DNA: TGTGCCATCAGTGACCCAGACAATGAGCAGTTCTTC
D gene: .
V gene: TRBV10-3
clone size: .
J gene: TRBJ2-1

CDR3 protein: CASSELEGSSGNTIYF
CDR3 DNA: TGTGCCAGCAGTGAATTAGAGGGCAGCTCTGGAAACACCATATATTTT
D gene: .
V gene: TRBV6-1
clone size: .
J gene: TRBJ1-3

CDR3 protein: CAGKSADSPEAFF
CDR3 DNA: TGTGCTGGAAAATCGGCGGACTCTCCTGAAGCTTTCTTT
D gene: .
V gene: TRBV12-5
clone size: .
J gene: TRBJ1-1

CDR3 protein: CASSLQVEETQYF
CDR3 DNA: TGTGCCAGCAGTCTCCAGGTAGAAGAGACCCAGTACTTC
D gene: .
V gene: TRBV5-4
clone size: .
J gene: TRBJ2-5

CDR3 protein: CASKQGTSYNEQFF
CDR3 DNA: TGTGCCAGCAAGCAGGGGACATCCTACAATGAGCAGTTCTTC
D gene: .
V gene: TRBV6-6
clone size: .
J gene: TRBJ2-1

CDR3 protein: CSVGQGLSTDTQYF
CDR3 DNA: TGCAGCGTTGGACAGGGGCTAAGCACAGATACGCAGTATTTT
D gene: TRBD1
V gene: TRBV29-1
clone size: .
J gene: TRBJ2-3

CDR3 protein: CASSRSPQGLNEAFF
CDR3 DNA: TGCGCCAGCAGCCGAAGCCCCCAGGGGCTTAACGAAGCTTTCTTT
D gene: .
V gene: TRBV4-1
clone size: .
J gene: TRBJ1-1

CDR3 protein: CASSLGTGGLGTQYF
CDR3 DNA: TGTGCCAGCAGCTTGGGGACAGGGGGTTTAGGGACCCAGTACTTC
D gene: TRBD1
V gene: TRBV7-8
clone size: .
J gene: TRBJ2-5

CDR3 protein: CASSDRDWTHTDTQYF
CDR3 DNA: TGTGCCAGCAGCGACCGGGACTGGACTCACACAGATACGCAGTATTTT
D gene: .
V gene: TRBV5-4
clone size: few
J gene: TRBJ2-3

CDR3 protein: CASSSSGRNQPQHF
CDR3 DNA: TGTGCCAGCAGTTCCTCAGGGAGGAATCAGCCCCAGCATTTT
D gene: .
V gene: TRBV27
clone size: few
J gene: TRBJ1-5

CDR3 protein: CASSLEFGEQYF
CDR3 DNA: TGTGCCAGCAGCTTGGAATTCGGCGAGCAGTACTTC
D gene: .
V gene: TRBV5-6
clone size: .
J gene: TRBJ2-7

CDR3 protein: CASSPEGGYGYTF
CDR3 DNA: TGCGCCAGCAGCCCGGAGGGTGGTTATGGCTACACCTTC
D gene: .
V gene: TRBV5-1
clone size: few
J gene: TRBJ1-2

CDR3 protein: CASSRQVPSYNSPLHF
CDR3 DNA: TGTGCCAGCTCACGACAGGTCCCCTCCTATAATTCACCCCTCCACTTT
D gene: .
V gene: TRBV18
clone size: .
J gene: TRBJ1-6

CDR3 protein: CASSIVQGAFGEQYF
CDR3 DNA: TGTGCCAGTAGTATAGTCCAGGGGGCCTTCGGCGAGCAGTACTTC
D gene: TRBD1
V gene: TRBV19
clone size: once
J gene: TRBJ2-7